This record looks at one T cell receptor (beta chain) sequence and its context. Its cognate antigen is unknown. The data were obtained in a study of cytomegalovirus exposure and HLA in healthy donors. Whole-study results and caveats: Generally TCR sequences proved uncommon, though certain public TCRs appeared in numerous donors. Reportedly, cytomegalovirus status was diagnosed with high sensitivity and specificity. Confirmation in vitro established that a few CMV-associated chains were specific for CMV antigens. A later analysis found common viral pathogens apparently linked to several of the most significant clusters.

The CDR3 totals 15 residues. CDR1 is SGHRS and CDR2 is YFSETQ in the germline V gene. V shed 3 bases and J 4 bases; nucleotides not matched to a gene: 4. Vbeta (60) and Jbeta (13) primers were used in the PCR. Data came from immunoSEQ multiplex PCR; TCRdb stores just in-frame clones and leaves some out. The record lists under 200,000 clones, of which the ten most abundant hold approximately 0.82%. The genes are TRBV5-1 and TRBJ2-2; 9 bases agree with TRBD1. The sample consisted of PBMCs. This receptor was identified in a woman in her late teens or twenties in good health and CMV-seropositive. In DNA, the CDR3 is TGCGCCAGCAGCTCACAGGGGGCAGGCACCGGGGAGCTGTTTTTT. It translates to CASSSQGAGTGELFF.